The 14 T cell receptor beta chains listed next were all sequenced from one sample in a study of T cells in Graves' hyperthyroidism and ophthalmopathy. Amplified TCR beta CDR3 regions came from RNA transcripts. The TCR CDR3 was amplified in a first-round RT-PCR using the HTBI primer set. TCRdb called the multiplex PCR reads again in MiXCR, with one record for every CDR3 protein. The sample contains nearly 600,000 distinct CDR3 sequences, roughly 14% of which appear only once. Source material: blood. Source of these receptors: a woman younger than 45 with Graves' hyperthyroidism that later progressed to Graves' ophthalmopathy.

The count of this clonotype is one. This rearrangement joins TRBV12-3 or TRBV12-4 to TRBJ2-7; 11 nucleotides match TRBD2. V lost 6 bases and J lost 5; bases outside the gene matches: 6. The CDR3 extends over 14 amino acids. The CDR3 region has the DNA TGTGCCAGCAGCCTTAGCGGGAGGGGCCACGAGCAGTACTTC. Translated, it gives CASSLSGRGHEQYF.

This clonotype was found many times. The rearrangement links TRBV10-3 to TRBJ2-1, with 9 positions matching TRBD2. The CDR3 is made up of 15 amino acids. Trimming took 2 bases from V and 4 from J; bases not matched to a gene: 3. Germline CDR1 reads ENHRY; CDR2 reads SYGVKD. This chain's CDR3 is CAISEVAGDYNEQFF. The CDR3 bases are TGTGCCATCAGTGAGGTAGCGGGAGATTACAATGAGCAGTTCTTC.

This clonotype occurred many times. V usage is TRBV3-1 and J usage is TRBJ2-7; a possible D gene is TRBD2 (6 bases). CDR1 LGHDT and CDR2 YNNKEL come from the germline V gene (reference sequence). CDR3 size: 14 residues. The V gene lost 0 bases and the J gene lost 3 bases, with 9 bases spanning the gap. The CDR3 DNA is TGTGCCAGCAGCCAAGATGTGGGGGGCTACGAGCAGTACTTC. It encodes CASSQDVGGYEQYF.

This clonotype was observed a handful of times. The V and J genes are TRBV6-1 and TRBJ2-7; D is undetermined. The V gene's germline CDR1 is MNHNS and CDR2 SASEGT. The germline V and J ends were trimmed by 6 bases and 3 bases, with 6 bases remaining between them. The CDR3 covers 11 residues. DNA of the CDR3: TGTGCCAGCAGACACCTCTACGAGCAGTACTTC. Protein: CASRHLYEQYF.

This clonotype appeared a few times. The chain is built from TRBV5-8 and TRBJ2-1; D gene ambiguous. Germline V gene data show CDR1 as SGHTS and CDR2 as YDEGEE. This CDR3 region has 13 residues. V dropped 4 bases and J dropped 5 bases, with 10 bases sitting between them. CDR3: CASSDTDHNEQFF. In DNA, the CDR3 is TGTGCCAGCAGCGACACAGACCACAATGAGCAGTTCTTC.

In its sample, this clonotype was seen many times. This CDR3 is CASSQRDRGVGTEAFF. The CDR3 region has the DNA TGTGCCAGCAGTCAACGGGACAGGGGAGTCGGGACTGAAGCTTTCTTT. The rearrangement uses TRBV6-1 and TRBJ1-1, with 10 positions matching TRBD1. V was clipped by 5 bases and J by 5 bases; unmatched bases: 11. The CDR3 loop spans 16 amino acids. The V gene's germline CDR1 is MNHNS and CDR2 SASEGT.

This clonotype appeared many times. The chain links TRBV2 to TRBJ1-3; D ambiguous. The CDR3 contains 11 residues. Germline CDR1 SNHLY, CDR2 FYNNEI. V lost 6 bases, J lost 8 bases, and 8 bases lay in between. CDR3 in DNA: TGTGCCAGCAGGTCTTATGACACCATATATTTT. Protein: CASRSYDTIYF. Combining the CDR3 with reference TRBV2 and TRBJ1-3 gives the whole variable domain EPEVTQTPSHQVTQMGQEVILRCVPISNHLYFYWYRQILGQKVEFLVSFYNNEISEKSEIFDDQFSVERPDGSNFTLKIRSTKLEDSAMYFCASRSYDTIYFGEGSWLTVV.

The gene calls are TRBV19 and TRBJ1-1; 7 bases match TRBD1. Germline CDR1 and CDR2: LNHDA and SQIVND (reference sequence). The CDR3 sequence is 15 residues long. Germline trimming cut 7 bases from V and 0 bases from J; bases unmatched to any gene: 8. The CDR3 DNA is TGTGCCAGTACCAGGGACAGCCCGGTGAACACTGAAGCTTTCTTT. Translating it yields CASTRDSPVNTEAFF. Supplemented by reference TRBV19 and TRBJ1-1, the full variable domain reads DGGITQSPKYLFRKEGQNVTLSCEQNLNHDAMYWYRQDPGQGLRLIYYSQIVNDFQKGDIAEGYSVSREKKESFPLTVTSAQKNPTAFYLCASTRDSPVNTEAFFGQGTRLTVV.

This clonotype was recorded many times. This chain uses TRBV9 with TRBJ1-6; D is unresolved. Between the trimmed V and J ends, which lost 0 bases and 0 bases, there was a span of 7 bases. This CDR3 spans 16 amino acids. Germline CDR1 and CDR2: SGDLS and YYNGEE. DNA for the CDR3: TGTGCCAGCAGCGTAGATATAAGCTCCTATAATTCACCCCTCCACTTT. It codes for CASSVDISSYNSPLHF.

In the case of this clonotype: A read error may explain this, as a much larger clone is one base away. This sequence joins TRBV19 and TRBJ1-1; D not certain. The germline gives CDR1 LNHDA, CDR2 SQIVND (reference sequence). The CDR3 runs to 14 residues. CDR3 nucleotide sequence: TGTGCCAGTAGTATGGAGATACTGAACGCTGAAGCTTTCTTT. Protein product: CASSMEILNAEAFF.

This clonotype was observed many times. The CDR3 region is CASSFQDLYGYTF. DNA of the CDR3: TGTGCCAGCAGTTTCCAGGACCTTTATGGCTACACCTTC. This chain connects TRBV28 to TRBJ1-2; D is unclear. There are 13 residues in the CDR3. Germline CDR1 MDHEN, CDR2 SYDVKM. Trimming cost V 3 bases and J 5 bases, with 10 bases left between them.

This clonotype occurred a few times. The chain recombines TRBV6-2 or TRBV6-3 with TRBJ1-5, with 8 bases identical to TRBD1. This CDR3 has 16 amino acids. CDR1 and CDR2 (germline): MNHEY, SVGEGT. J gave up 4 bases and V 4 bases, and 9 bases lay outside the gene matches. CDR3 DNA sequence: TGTGCCAGCAGTTCTCAATGGACAGGGCCAAATCAGCCCCAGCATTTT. Translating gives CASSSQWTGPNQPQHF.

Worth noting for this clonotype: A single base separates this from a much larger clone, so it may be a read error. The gene calls are TRBV28 and TRBJ2-7; D may match TRBD1 or TRBD2 (5 bases each). The J call is in doubt because the DNA end fits TRBJ2-1 better. The CDR3 totals 14 residues. CDR1 MDHEN and CDR2 SYDVKM come from the germline V gene. The CDR3 spells CASSRRDAHYEQFF. The CDR3 bases are TGTGCCAGCAGTCGCCGGGACGCCCACTACGAGCAGTTCTTC.

The table lists this clonotype with many counts. This sequence joins TRBV20-1 and TRBJ2-1; D is possibly TRBD2 (6 bases). V was trimmed by 0 bases and J by 4 bases, leaving 19 bases between them. Per germline, CDR1 DFQATT and CDR2 SNEGSKA (reference sequence). This CDR3 region has 17 residues. CDR3 sequence reads: CSARDPNGVAAYNEQFF. CDR3 nucleotides: TGCAGTGCTAGAGACCCAAACGGGGTAGCGGCTTACAATGAGCAGTTCTTC.